This TCR beta chain is from a study of cytomegalovirus exposure and HLA in healthy donors. Findings and caveats of the study: A previous analysis found most TCR beta V segments productive roughly 87% or roughly 30% of the time.

Vbeta (60) and Jbeta (13) primers were used in the PCR. Assay: immunoSEQ multiplex PCR; the TCRdb copy retains only in-frame clones and omits some. The data show 150,000 to 200,000 clones, roughly 85% seen once. About this clone itself: Its antigen is unidentified.

V lost 4 bases and J lost 1; bases outside the gene matches: 11. Germline V CDR1 and CDR2: MDHEN, SYDVKM. The CDR3 runs 17 residues. This chain connects TRBV28 to TRBJ1-2, with TRBD1 matching 8 bases. This clonotype was obtained from a woman aged 18-35 years in good health and CMV-seronegative. The sequencing sample was made of PBMCs. The CDR3 DNA reads as TGTGCCAGCAGTTCCGCCGGGACAGGTACGCGTAACTATGGCTACACCTTC. This sequence encodes CASSSAGTGTRNYGYTF.